Shown below are 17 T cell receptor beta chains from a single sample sequenced in a study of shared T cell receptors in the human thymus. Measured with immunoSEQ multiplex PCR; TCRdb has only the in-frame clones, and not every one. The sample lists about 400,000 clones; roughly 94% were seen once. The sequenced sample consisted of thymocytes. These receptor sequences come from a human donor.

This chain joins TRBV2 and TRBJ2-1; 9 bases match TRBD1. This CDR3 is 15 amino acids long. CDR1 is SNHLY, CDR2 FYNNEI, per germline. V dropped 6 bases and J dropped 2; count of bases not matched to a gene: 5. CDR3 residues: CASRRTGGTYNEQFF. In nucleotides, the CDR3 is TGTGCCAGCAGAAGAACAGGGGGCACCTACAATGAGCAGTTCTTC.

This rearrangement joins TRBV5-4 to TRBJ2-7, with D possibly being TRBD1 or TRBD2 (5 bases each). This CDR3 has 15 amino acids. V was shortened by 6 bases and J by 6 bases, with 22 bases between the two germline ends. Germline assignment: CDR1 SGHNT and CDR2 YYREEE (reference sequence). The CDR3 protein is CASTLAGTGHPEQYF. The CDR3 nucleotides read TGTGCCAGCACTTTGGCCGGGACGGGTCACCCCGAGCAGTACTTC.

The gene calls are TRBV2 and TRBJ1-1; D is possibly TRBD1 (6 bases). The CDR3 contains 14 residues. Germline values: CDR1 SNHLY, CDR2 FYNNEI. CDR3 loop: CGSEGGQGITEAFF. DNA of the CDR3: TGTGGCAGTGAAGGTGGGCAGGGGATCACTGAAGCTTTCTTT. The full variable domain, rest sourced from reference TRBV2 and TRBJ1-1, is EPEVTQTPSHQVTQMGQEVILRCVPISNHLYFYWYRQILGQKVEFLVSFYNNEISEKSEIFDDQFSVERPDGSNFTLKIRSTKLEDSAMYFCGSEGGQGITEAFFGQGTRLTVV.

Here the CDR3 reads CASLGGGRAEAFF. CDR3 DNA sequence: TGTGCCAGCCTAGGAGGGGGGCGTGCTGAAGCTTTCTTT. This chain joins TRBV11-1 and TRBJ1-1; TRBD1 is a possible D gene (6 bases). The V and J ends lost 8 bases and 6 bases respectively, with 16 bases between them. Germline assignment: CDR1 SGHAT and CDR2 FQDESV (reference sequence). The CDR3 loop spans 13 amino acids.

V and J are TRBV2 and TRBJ2-3, with TRBD2 matching 10 bases. This CDR3 spans 17 amino acids. Germline CDR1 SNHLY, CDR2 FYNNEI. The V and J ends lost 7 bases and 2 bases, in that order; junction bases with no gene match: 12. The CDR3 bases are TGTGCCAGCACTGAGACTTCCCTAGCGGGAGCCACAGATACGCAGTATTTT. This codes for CASTETSLAGATDTQYF. The entire variable domain, with the rest obtained from reference TRBV2 and TRBJ2-3, is as follows: EPEVTQTPSHQVTQMGQEVILRCVPISNHLYFYWYRQILGQKVEFLVSFYNNEISEKSEIFDDQFSVERPDGSNFTLKIRSTKLEDSAMYFCASTETSLAGATDTQYFGPGTRLTVL.

The chain has TRBV27 and TRBJ2-7; D is ambiguous. With 5 bases removed from V and 2 bases from J, the gap between germline ends came to 13 bases. Germline lookup yields CDR1 MNHEY and CDR2 SMNVEV (reference sequence). The CDR3 has 14 residues. The CDR3 DNA follows: TGTGCCAGCAGTGGAACGACGGAAACCTACGAGCAGTACTTC. Translating gives CASSGTTETYEQYF.

J is TRBJ2-1 and V is TRBV7-2; possible D gene TRBD2, 5 bases. Germline loops: CDR1 SGHTA, CDR2 FQGNSA. V gave up 2 bases and J gave up 2 bases, with 16 bases separating them. This CDR3 region has 17 residues. This CDR3 reads CASSLWPGIQTYNEQFF. CDR3 in DNA: TGTGCCAGCAGCTTATGGCCCGGGATTCAAACCTACAATGAGCAGTTCTTC.

The gene calls are TRBV4-1 and TRBJ2-2; 12 bases are a match to TRBD2. V lost 6 bases to trimming and J lost 5 bases; unmatched junction nucleotides: 7. The CDR3 length is 16 residues. CDR1 is MGHRA and CDR2 is YSYEKL in the germline V gene. CDR3 amino acids: CASSPRLAGDTGELFF. The CDR3 DNA sequence: TGCGCCAGCAGTCCAAGACTAGCGGGAGATACCGGGGAGCTGTTTTTT.

The genes are TRBV6-6 and TRBJ1-5; D unresolved. Looked up from germline, CDR1 is MNHNY and CDR2 is SVGAGI (reference sequence). Trimming cost V 4 bases and J 4 bases, with 14 bases left between them. The CDR3 is 15 residues long. The CDR3 sequence is CASSSVGDRNQPQHF. DNA of the CDR3: TGTGCCAGCAGTTCCGTGGGCGATAGGAATCAGCCCCAGCATTTT.

This clone has more than one count but fewer than ten. The chain combines TRBV28 with TRBJ1-1, with D possibly being TRBD1 (5 bases). CDR1 and CDR2 (germline): MDHEN, SYDVKM. The CDR3 spans 15 residues. With 6 bases removed from V and 3 bases from J, the gap between germline ends came to 17 bases. CDR3 amino acids: CASSRDRHGDTEAFF. CDR3 in DNA: TGTGCCAGCAGCCGGGACCGCCATGGGGACACTGAAGCTTTCTTT.

This clone was detected once. This chain uses TRBV11-2 with TRBJ2-1, with 14 bases fitting TRBD2. Germline V gene data show CDR1 as SGHAT and CDR2 as FQNNGV. Trimming removed 5 bases from V and 9 bases from J; junction bases left unmatched: 9. The CDR3 loop spans 16 amino acids. The CDR3 loop is CASSLRLAGGPGEQFF. The CDR3 DNA reads TGTGCCAGCAGCCTGAGACTAGCGGGAGGGCCGGGTGAGCAGTTCTTC.

This clone was detected only a few times. The gene calls are TRBV6-5 and TRBJ2-5; D could derive from TRBD1 or TRBD2 (6 bases each). The CDR3 sequence is 12 residues long. Germline loops: CDR1 MNHEY, CDR2 SVGAGI. V gave up 6 bases and J gave up 5 bases, with 10 bases separating them. In DNA form, the CDR3 reads TGTGCCAGCAGGGGGGGCTCGGAGACCCAGTACTTC. Protein product: CASRGGSETQYF.

The chain carries TRBV11-2 and TRBJ1-3; tentatively, D is TRBD1 (6 bases). The germline V and J ends were trimmed by 3 bases and 0 bases, with 15 bases remaining between them. CDR3 length: 17 residues. Per the germline V gene, CDR1 is SGHAT and CDR2 is FQNNGV. The CDR3 region is CASSFNRETYSGNTIYF. The CDR3, as DNA: TGTGCCAGCAGCTTTAACAGGGAGACCTACTCTGGAAACACCATATATTTT.

The chain recombines TRBV7-6 with TRBJ1-5; 12 nucleotides match TRBD1. CDR3 length: 18 residues. V gave up 1 base and J gave up 5 bases; unmatched junction bases: 9. Per the germline V gene, CDR1 is SGHVS and CDR2 is FNYEAQ. The CDR3 nucleotides read TGTGCCAGCAGCTTAGGGGTCGGGACAGGGGGCTGGGATCAGCCCCAGCATTTT. Translating gives CASSLGVGTGGWDQPQHF.

This sequence joins TRBV5-1 and TRBJ2-7, with D perhaps matching TRBD1 (6 bases). This CDR3 spans 15 amino acids. The V end was cut by 4 bases, the J end by 7 bases, with 21 bases between. Germline lookup yields CDR1 SGHRS and CDR2 YFSETQ. CDR3 residues: CASSVTDIFQGEQYF. CDR3 DNA: TGCGCCAGCAGCGTTACGGACATATTTCAGGGGGAGCAGTACTTC.

The CDR3 is CASSTPGLAGGEQFF. Written as DNA, the CDR3 is TGTGCCAGCAGTACCCCGGGACTAGCGGGAGGTGAGCAGTTCTTC. The chain links TRBV6-5 to TRBJ2-1; 15 bases line up with TRBD2. The germline gives CDR1 MNHEY, CDR2 SVGAGI. CDR3 size: 15 residues. V shed 5 bases and J 9 bases; nucleotides not matched to a gene: 5.

This clone was found a few times. The rearrangement links TRBV19 to TRBJ2-7; 12 nucleotides line up with TRBD1. The CDR3 contains 13 residues. CDR1 LNHDA and CDR2 SQIVND come from the germline V gene (reference sequence). V gave up 7 bases and J gave up 7 bases; unmatched junction bases: 5. The CDR3 nucleotides are TGTGCCAGTAAGGGACAGGGGGCAAGAGAGCAGTACTTC. This sequence encodes CASKGQGAREQYF.